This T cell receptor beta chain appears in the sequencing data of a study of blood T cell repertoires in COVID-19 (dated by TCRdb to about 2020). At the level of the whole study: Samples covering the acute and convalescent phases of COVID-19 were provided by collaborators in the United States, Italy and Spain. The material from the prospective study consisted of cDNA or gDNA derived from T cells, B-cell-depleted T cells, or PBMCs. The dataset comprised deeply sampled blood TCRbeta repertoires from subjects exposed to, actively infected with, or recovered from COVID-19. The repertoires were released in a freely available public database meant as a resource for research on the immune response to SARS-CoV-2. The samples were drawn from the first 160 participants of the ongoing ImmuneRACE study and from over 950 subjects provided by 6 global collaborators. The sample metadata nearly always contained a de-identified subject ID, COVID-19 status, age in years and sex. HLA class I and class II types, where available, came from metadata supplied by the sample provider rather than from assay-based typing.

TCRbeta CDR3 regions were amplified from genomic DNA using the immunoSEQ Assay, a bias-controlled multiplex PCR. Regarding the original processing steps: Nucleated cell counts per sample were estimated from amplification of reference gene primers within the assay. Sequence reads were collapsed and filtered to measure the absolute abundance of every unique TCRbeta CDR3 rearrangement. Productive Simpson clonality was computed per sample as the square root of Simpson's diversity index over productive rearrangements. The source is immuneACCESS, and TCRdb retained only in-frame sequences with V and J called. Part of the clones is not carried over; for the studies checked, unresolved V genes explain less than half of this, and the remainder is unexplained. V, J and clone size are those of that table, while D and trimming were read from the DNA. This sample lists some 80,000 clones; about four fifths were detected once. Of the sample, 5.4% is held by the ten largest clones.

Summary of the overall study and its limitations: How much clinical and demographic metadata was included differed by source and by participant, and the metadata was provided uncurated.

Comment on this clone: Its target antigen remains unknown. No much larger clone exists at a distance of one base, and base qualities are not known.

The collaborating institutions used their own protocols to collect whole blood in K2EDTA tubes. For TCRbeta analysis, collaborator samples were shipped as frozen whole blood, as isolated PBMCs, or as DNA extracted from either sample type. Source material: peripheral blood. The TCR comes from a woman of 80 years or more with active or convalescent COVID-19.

The nucleotide sequence reads TGTGCTACCGAGGGACAGCATAATTCACCCCTCCACTTT. This encodes CATEGQHNSPLHF. Recombination linked TRBV30 to TRBJ1-6; 7 central bases correspond to TRBD1. The CDR3 contains 13 residues, cysteine and phenylalanine counted. CDR3 DNA is the only sequence kept; it has 39 bases, read in frame from the first base. The CDR1 and CDR2 encoded by the germline V gene (reference sequence) are GTSNPN and SVGIG.